These 19 T cell receptor beta chains share one sample of origin, sequenced in a study of blood T cells in healthy people across ages. A J-beta primer mix and a sample-barcoded 5' primer were used in a second PCR of roughly 6 to 12 cycles. MiXCR, applied by TCRdb to the 5' RACE reads, yields one record per CDR3 protein. The table lists about 840,000 distinct CDR3 sequences, approximately 32% of them singletons, with 10% to 13% in the top ten. These data also formed part of another study, on T cells of mothers and their children.

The specimen sequenced was blood. Source of these receptors: a woman between 40 and 55 years old in good health.

This clonotype was counted many times. This chain joins TRBV12-3 or TRBV12-4 and TRBJ2-1; 12 bases fit TRBD2. This CDR3 region has 14 residues. The V and J ends lost 6 bases and 6 bases, in that order; junction bases with no gene match: 3. CDR3 DNA: TGTGCCAGCAGATCTAGCGGGGGGGCCAATGAGCAGTTCTTC. Its translation is CASRSSGGANEQFF.

This clonotype occurred many times. V usage is TRBV4-1 and J usage is TRBJ2-1; 9 nucleotides match TRBD2. Trimming removed 3 bases from V and 6 bases from J; junction bases left unmatched: 9. Germline V CDR1 and CDR2: MGHRA, YSYEKL. The CDR3 runs 16 residues. The CDR3 nucleotides read TGCGCCAGCAGCCACCGCGGGGGGGGGCGCGGCAATGAGCAGTTCTTC. Protein: CASSHRGGGRGNEQFF.

The chain combines TRBV14 with TRBJ2-7; the D is unclear. The CDR3 is made up of 12 amino acids. Trimming took 3 bases from V and 3 from J, leaving 6 bases between them. CDR1 SGHDN and CDR2 FVKESK come from the germline V gene. The CDR3 is CASSHRHYEQYF. CDR3 DNA sequence: TGTGCCAGCAGCCACAGACACTACGAGCAGTACTTC.

This clonotype was observed once. This chain uses TRBV4-3 with TRBJ2-1; the match to TRBD1 covers 9 bases. CDR3 length equals 15 residues. Germline V gene lookup returns CDR1 LGHNA and CDR2 YSLEER. J lost 7 bases, V lost 1 base, and 5 bases had no gene match. The DNA of the CDR3 is TGCGCCAGCAGCCAAGCGGGGACAGGGAGGAATGAGCAGTTCTTC. The encoded protein is CASSQAGTGRNEQFF.

This clonotype was seen more than once but under ten times. The V gene is TRBV21-1, the J gene TRBJ2-1; TRBD1, the table's D call, lacks a check against the DNA. TRBV21-1 is a documented pseudogene. This CDR3 spans 16 amino acids. The DNA of the CDR3 is TGTGCCAGCAGCAGGCCGGGACAGGGGCCCTACAATGAGCAGTTCTTC. It translates to CASSRPGQGPYNEQFF.

As concerns this clonotype: This may stem from a read error, because a much larger clone lies one nucleotide away. The gene calls are TRBV4-3 and TRBJ1-2, with TRBD1 as a possible D gene (5 bases). This CDR3 has 17 residues. The V end was cut by 2 bases, the J end by 0 bases, with 16 bases between. The germline V gene encodes CDR1 LGHNA and CDR2 YSLEER. The CDR3: CASSQLNPGLPNYGYTF. The CDR3 nucleotides read TGCGCCAGCAGCCAACTTAACCCAGGGTTGCCTAACTATGGCTACACCTTC.

The gene calls are TRBV18 and TRBJ2-5, with no clear D. CDR1 KGHSH and CDR2 LQKENI come from the germline V gene. The CDR3 is made up of 15 amino acids. Trimming removed 2 bases at V and 1 base at J, with 11 bases between. This CDR3 is CASSPGTDSQETQYF. The CDR3 nucleotides are TGTGCCAGCTCACCAGGAACAGATTCCCAAGAGACCCAGTACTTC.

V and J are TRBV5-1 and TRBJ2-5; D may be TRBD2 (5 bases). Trimming left V 2 bases short and J 5 bases short, with 16 bases between. The germline V gene encodes CDR1 SGHRS and CDR2 YFSETQ. The CDR3 runs 15 residues. The CDR3 region has the DNA TGCGCCAGCAGCTTCGGTGGCAGGTCGGGGGAGACCCAGTACTTC. Protein sequence: CASSFGGRSGETQYF.

This clonotype came up once. A much larger clone differs from this one at a single base, so this may be a read error. The rearrangement uses TRBV4-1 and TRBJ2-4, with TRBD2 matching over 9 bases. Germline V gives CDR1 MGHRA, CDR2 YSYEKL. The CDR3 extends over 16 amino acids. The V gene end was trimmed by 1 base and the J gene end by 6 bases; junction bases not matched to a gene: 7. CDR3 residues: CASSQGTGGGGNIQYF. CDR3 in DNA: TGCGCCAGCAGCCAAGGGACTGGCGGGGGGGGAAACATTCAGTACTTC.

In its sample, this clonotype was seen a few times. The chain combines TRBV27 with TRBJ2-1, with TRBD2 matching 10 bases. Germline lookup yields CDR1 MNHEY and CDR2 SMNVEV (reference sequence). This CDR3 region has 16 residues. V trimming: 5 bases; J trimming: 0 bases; junction bases outside the gene matches: 4. The CDR3 spells CASSLAGAVSYNEQFF. The CDR3 DNA follows: TGTGCCAGCAGTCTAGCGGGGGCGGTCTCCTACAATGAGCAGTTCTTC.

The genes are TRBV30 and TRBJ2-3, with D perhaps TRBD1 or TRBD2 (5 bases each). Trimming took 5 bases from V and 5 from J, leaving 14 bases between them. Germline V gene lookup returns CDR1 GTSNPN and CDR2 SVGIG (reference sequence). CDR3 length: 13 amino acids. The DNA for the CDR3 is TGTGCCTGGGGACACGGGACGGGAGATACGCAGTATTTT. Amino acids: CAWGHGTGDTQYF.

This clonotype was seen a few times. The chain uses TRBV27 and TRBJ1-1; D call uncertain. Per the germline V gene, CDR1 is MNHEY and CDR2 is SMNVEV (reference sequence). The CDR3 loop spans 13 amino acids. Trimming removed 7 bases from V and 0 bases from J, with 9 bases in between. The DNA for the CDR3 is TGTGCCAGCAAAGTAGTTATGAACACTGAAGCTTTCTTT. It encodes CASKVVMNTEAFF.

This clonotype has at least ten counts. CDR3 residues: CASSLAGVTGNTEAFF. The CDR3 nucleotides are TGTGCCAGCAGCTTGGCAGGGGTGACGGGGAACACTGAAGCTTTCTTT. V usage is TRBV5-5 and J usage is TRBJ1-1; tentative D call: TRBD1 (6 bases). Germline values: CDR1 SGHKS, CDR2 YYEKEE (reference sequence). CDR3 length: 16 amino acids. Trimming shortened V by 0 bases and J by 1 base, and 13 bases separated the two germline ends. The full variable domain, completed using reference TRBV5-5 and TRBJ1-1, is DAGVTQSPTHLIKTRGQQVTLRCSPISGHKSVSWYQQVLGQGPQFIFQYYEKEERGRGNFPDRFSARQFPNYSSELNVNALLLGDSALYLCASSLAGVTGNTEAFFGQGTRLTVV.

The V gene is TRBV5-1, the J gene TRBJ2-5, with D possibly matching TRBD2 (7 bases). The assigned J gene may be wrong: the sequence end matches TRBJ2-7 better. This CDR3 has 15 amino acids. Germline CDR1 is SGHRS and CDR2 is YFSETQ. The CDR3 DNA reads as TGCGCCAGCAGCTTGGAAGGGGGGGCTACCTACGAGCAGTACTTC. Translation: CASSLEGGATYEQYF.

The chain is built from TRBV5-6 and TRBJ1-2; possible D gene TRBD1, 5 bases. Per the germline V gene, CDR1 is SGHDT and CDR2 is YYEEEE. This CDR3 has 14 residues. V was shortened by 3 bases and J by 6 bases, with 15 bases between the two germline ends. CDR3 sequence reads: CASSWDQARHGYTF. CDR3 sequence (DNA): TGTGCCAGCAGCTGGGACCAGGCGAGACATGGCTACACCTTC. Complete variable domain (other parts from reference TRBV5-6 and TRBJ1-2): DAGVTQSPTHLIKTRGQQVTLRCSPKSGHDTVSWYQQALGQGPQFIFQYYEEEERQRGNFPDRFSGHQFPNYSSELNVNALLLGDSALYLCASSWDQARHGYTFGSGTRLTVV.

The chain uses TRBV27 and TRBJ1-6; D remains unclear. The germline CDR1 and CDR2 sequences are MNHEY and SMNVEV (reference sequence). The V end was cut by 6 bases, the J end by 2 bases, with 8 bases between. The CDR3 loop spans 14 amino acids. The CDR3 loop reads CASRWQAYNSPLHF. The CDR3 DNA is TGTGCCAGCAGGTGGCAAGCCTATAATTCACCCCTCCACTTT.

The chain employs TRBV6-5 and TRBJ1-1, with D unclear. Germline values: CDR1 MNHEY, CDR2 SVGAGI. This CDR3 has 12 residues. The ends were cut back, 0 bases at V and 5 bases at J, with 4 bases in the middle. CDR3 nucleotides: TGTGCCAGCAGTTACTCTCGGACTGAAGCTTTCTTT. Protein product: CASSYSRTEAFF.

The genes are TRBV7-3 and TRBJ2-5; D ambiguous. This CDR3 has 15 amino acids. Trimming took 3 bases from V and 2 from J, leaving 13 bases between them. From germline, CDR1 is SGHTA and CDR2 FQGTGA. This CDR3 reads CASSLGSDPQETQYF. The CDR3 DNA reads TGTGCCAGCAGCTTGGGCAGCGATCCACAAGAGACCCAGTACTTC. Combining the CDR3 with reference TRBV7-3 and TRBJ2-5 gives the whole variable domain GAGVSQTPSNKVTEKGKYVELRCDPISGHTALYWYRQSLGQGPEFLIYFQGTGAADDSGLPNDRFFAVRPEGSVSTLKIQRTERGDSAVYLCASSLGSDPQETQYFGPGTRLLVL.

V gene TRBV28 combines with J gene TRBJ1-5; D ambiguous. V dropped 7 bases and J dropped 0 bases, with 13 bases sitting between them. The germline V gene has CDR1 MDHEN and CDR2 SYDVKM. The CDR3 sequence is 15 residues long. CDR3 DNA: TGTGCCAGCACCAAACCCGGGCTTAGCAATCAGCCCCAGCATTTT. It specifies CASTKPGLSNQPQHF.